A single T cell receptor (beta chain) is shown here with its context. The CDR3 contains 15 residues. In germline, CDR1 is SGHTA, CDR2 FQGNSA. Trimming cost V 1 base and J 6 bases; bases outside gene matches: 6. TCRdb's table, derived via immunoSEQ multiplex PCR, lists solely in-frame clones and lacks some. The sample consists of some 80,000 clones, roughly 85% of them appearing once. The source of the sample is a study of blood T cell repertoires in COVID-19. The sequenced sample was peripheral blood. The sequence came from a woman older than 75 with active or convalescent COVID-19. The chain uses TRBV7-2 and TRBJ2-3; 8 positions agree with TRBD2. The CDR3 region is CASSLDGGAPDTQYF. CDR3 sequence (DNA): TGTGCCAGCAGCTTAGACGGGGGGGCCCCCGATACGCAGTATTTT.